The next 13 T cell receptor beta chains were all read from a single sample in a study of OX40 agonist ivuxolimab in advanced cancers. Data came from immunoSEQ multiplex PCR; TCRdb stores just in-frame clones and leaves some out. In the table there are tens of thousands of clones, about 85% of which are singletons. The source was CD4+ or CD8+ T cells sorted from blood, collected in a trial of the OX40 agonist ivuxolimab. Source of these receptors: an adult with an advanced solid tumor such as melanoma, head and neck, liver or kidney cancer.

The CDR3 here is CARFTRGPVDGYTF. CDR3 nucleotides: TGTGCCAGGTTCACCAGGGGGCCGGTGGATGGCTACACCTTC. The rearrangement joins TRBV19 to TRBJ1-2; TRBD1 matches at 8 bases. Trimming at V came to 9 bases and at J to 6 bases, leaving 12 bases not matched to a gene. Germline V CDR1 and CDR2: LNHDA, SQIVND (reference sequence). This CDR3 is built from 14 residues.

This chain links TRBV6-5 with TRBJ2-5, with D unclear. Germline CDR1 MNHEY, CDR2 SVGAGI. This CDR3 has 14 amino acids. V was clipped by 0 bases and J by 3 bases, with 8 bases between them. The CDR3 loop is CASSYSADKETQYF. The CDR3 DNA follows: TGTGCCAGCAGTTACTCGGCAGACAAAGAGACCCAGTACTTC.

This clone has more than one count but fewer than ten. The rearrangement links TRBV30 to TRBJ1-1; D is unresolved. Trimming took off 3 bases at V and 1 base at J, with 9 bases between the two ends. Germline V lookup: CDR1 GTSNPN, CDR2 SVGIG (reference sequence). This CDR3 comprises 13 residues. The CDR3 bases are TGTGCCTGGAGGGGGAACGGGAACACTGAAGCTTTCTTT. Encoded protein: CAWRGNGNTEAFF.

The rearrangement uses TRBV29-1 and TRBJ2-2; 10 nucleotides line up with TRBD1. V lost 3 bases and J lost 4; bases outside the gene matches: 8. Germline V gene data show CDR1 as SQVTM and CDR2 as ANQGSEA. The CDR3 runs 16 residues. The CDR3 spells CSVDGDRGHSTGELFF. The DNA of the CDR3 is TGCAGCGTTGACGGAGACAGGGGGCATAGCACCGGGGAGCTGTTTTTT.

The chain links TRBV19 to TRBJ2-1; D is unclear. The CDR3 is made up of 14 amino acids. Trimming stripped 6 bases from V and 6 bases from J, with 15 bases between. CDR1 is LNHDA and CDR2 is SQIVND in the germline V gene (reference sequence). The CDR3 bases are TGTGCCAGTAGAACCCCCGCCCTAATCAATGAGCAGTTCTTC. Translated, it gives CASRTPALINEQFF.

This rearrangement joins TRBV4-2 to TRBJ2-5; perhaps TRBD2 as D (6 bases). Trimming removed 2 bases at V and 2 bases at J, with 9 bases between. Germline CDR1 LGHNA, CDR2 YNFKEQ. There are 14 residues in the CDR3. This CDR3 is CASSQSGPQETQYF. The CDR3 DNA reads TGTGCCAGCAGCCAAAGCGGGCCACAAGAGACCCAGTACTTC.

The chain links TRBV19 to TRBJ1-1, with D unresolved. V was cut by 0 bases and J by 2 bases, with 7 bases left in between. Germline CDR1 is LNHDA and CDR2 is SQIVND (reference sequence). The CDR3 is made up of 14 amino acids. The CDR3 region has the DNA TGTGCCAGTAGTATAGACGTGGTCAACACTGAAGCTTTCTTT. Amino acid sequence: CASSIDVVNTEAFF.

The gene calls are TRBV9 and TRBJ1-6, with 8 bases lining up with TRBD1. Losses at the gene ends were 2 bases for V and 7 bases for J; bases not matched to a gene: 8. Per germline, CDR1 SGDLS and CDR2 YYNGEE. This CDR3 spans 16 amino acids. CDR3 in amino acids: CASSVGQGAKNSPLHF. CDR3 DNA: TGTGCCAGCAGCGTGGGGCAGGGGGCGAAGAATTCACCCCTCCACTTT.

The J gene is TRBJ2-1, the V gene TRBV5-1; 7 nucleotides align to TRBD2. CDR3 length equals 15 residues. Germline CDR1 reads SGHRS; CDR2 reads YFSETQ. V lost 2 bases, J lost 7 bases, and 9 bases stayed unmatched. The chain's CDR3 is CASSFREGWSNEQFF. CDR3 DNA sequence: TGCGCCAGCAGCTTCAGGGAGGGATGGTCGAATGAGCAGTTCTTC.

The V call is TRBV6-6, the J call TRBJ2-2, with TRBD1 identical over 7 bases. V lost 2 bases to trimming and J lost 2 bases; unmatched junction nucleotides: 5. CDR1 MNHNY and CDR2 SVGAGI come from the germline V gene (reference sequence). The CDR3 runs to 16 residues. The CDR3 sequence is CASSYGQAINTGELFF. The CDR3, as DNA: TGTGCCAGCAGTTACGGACAGGCCATCAACACCGGGGAGCTGTTTTTT.

The chain joins TRBV2 to TRBJ1-3; D call uncertain. The germline V and J ends were trimmed by 6 bases and 0 bases, with 9 bases remaining between them. Germline CDR1 SNHLY, CDR2 FYNNEI. This CDR3 contains 14 residues. CDR3 sequence reads: CASSRPSSGNTIYF. The CDR3 DNA is TGTGCCAGCAGCCGTCCAAGCTCTGGAAACACCATATATTTT.

The V call is TRBV7-2, the J call TRBJ2-7; the match to TRBD1 covers 7 bases. Germline CDR1 reads SGHTA; CDR2 reads FQGNSA. The CDR3 covers 16 residues. V lost 1 base and J lost 3; bases outside the gene matches: 9. CDR3 bases: TGTGCCAGCAGCTTAGTCCCGACAGGGATGGGCTACGAGCAGTACTTC. This gives the protein CASSLVPTGMGYEQYF.

The V gene is TRBV5-1, the J gene TRBJ1-6; 8 bases map to TRBD1. This CDR3 region has 14 residues. V shed 2 bases, J shed 7 bases, and the junction held 2 bases outside the gene matches. Looked up from germline, CDR1 is SGHRS and CDR2 is YFSETQ. DNA of the CDR3: TGCGCCAGCAGCTTAGACAGGGGCAATTCACCCCTCCACTTT. Protein product: CASSLDRGNSPLHF.